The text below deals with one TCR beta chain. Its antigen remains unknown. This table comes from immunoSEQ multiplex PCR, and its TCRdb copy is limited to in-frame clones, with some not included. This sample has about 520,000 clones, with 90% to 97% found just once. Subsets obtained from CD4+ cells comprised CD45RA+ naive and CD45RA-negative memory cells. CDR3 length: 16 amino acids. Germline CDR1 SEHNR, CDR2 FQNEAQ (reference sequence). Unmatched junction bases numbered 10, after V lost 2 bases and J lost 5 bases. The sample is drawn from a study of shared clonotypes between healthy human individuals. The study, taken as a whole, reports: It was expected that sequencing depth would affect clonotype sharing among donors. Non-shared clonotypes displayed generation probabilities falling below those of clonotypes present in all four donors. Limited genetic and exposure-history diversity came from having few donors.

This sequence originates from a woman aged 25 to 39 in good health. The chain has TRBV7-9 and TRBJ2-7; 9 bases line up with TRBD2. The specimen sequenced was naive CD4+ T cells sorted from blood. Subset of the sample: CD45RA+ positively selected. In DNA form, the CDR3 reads TGTGCCAGCAGCTTATGGGTTGCGGGAGGGCCACACGAGCAGTACTTC. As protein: CASSLWVAGGPHEQYF. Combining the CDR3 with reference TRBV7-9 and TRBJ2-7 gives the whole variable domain DTGVSQNPRHKITKRGQNVTFRCDPISEHNRLYWYRQTLGQGPEFLTYFQNEAQLEKSRLLSDRFSAERPKGSFSTLEIQRTEQGDSAMYLCASSLWVAGGPHEQYFGPGTRLTVT.